Sequencing of this T cell receptor beta chain was carried out in a study of T cells in Graves' hyperthyroidism and ophthalmopathy. Study-wide background: Peripheral blood was taken when the disease was first diagnosed, before any treatment began.

Researchers took RNA transcripts and amplified the TCR beta CDR3 regions from them. The TCR CDR3 first-round RT-PCR relied on the HTBI primer set. TCRdb processed the multiplex PCR reads anew with MiXCR; each CDR3 protein has one entry. This table holds about 480,000 distinct CDR3 sequences, about 15% found once. CDR3 length equals 13 residues. Germline CDR1 and CDR2: DFQATT and SNEGSKA (reference sequence). V was clipped by 6 bases and J by 1 base; unmatched bases: 6. The J gene is TRBJ2-7, the V gene TRBV20-1, with 7 bases aligning to TRBD2. Material for sequencing was blood. This sequence was found in a woman under 30 with Graves' hyperthyroidism. The CDR3 DNA reads as TGCAGTGCCGCCTCTAGCGGTTCCTACGAGCAGTACTTC. Translation: CSAASSGSYEQYF.